These T cell receptor beta chains were read from a single sample in a study of shared clonotypes between healthy human individuals. Method: immunoSEQ multiplex PCR; TCRdb's copy keeps in-frame clones and lacks some. The data hold around 1 million clones, with approximately 76% observed a single time. The sequenced sample consisted of memory CD4+ T cells sorted from blood. These receptors originate from a man aged 18 to 35 in good health. The CDR3 runs from the conserved cysteine through the conserved F or W. Each record gives: clone size, J gene, D gene, V gene, CDR3 DNA, CDR3 protein. A D gene is named only where the DNA matches it firmly. Not all rows give a size; the values are once, few, many and, for expanded clones, a class.

abundance: NA; j_gene: TRBJ1-3; d_gene: TRBD1; v_gene: TRBV5-1; CDR3nt: TGCGCCAGCAGCAACGGACAGGTCGGAAACACCATATATTTT; CDR3aa: CASSNGQVGNTIYF
abundance: NA; j_gene: TRBJ1-6; d_gene: TRBD1; v_gene: TRBV4-1; CDR3nt: TGCGCCAGCAGCCAAGGGGACAGGGACAATTCACCCCTCCACTTT; CDR3aa: CASSQGDRDNSPLHF
abundance: few; j_gene: TRBJ2-7; d_gene: NA; v_gene: TRBV5-1; CDR3nt: TGCGCCAGCAGCTTGGGACAGTGGAGCAACGAGCAGTACTTC; CDR3aa: CASSLGQWSNEQYF
abundance: NA; j_gene: TRBJ2-7; d_gene: NA; v_gene: TRBV11-3; CDR3nt: TGTGCCAGCAGCTTCCCGGACAGCGCAGAGGGGTTTACCTACGAGCAGTACTTC; CDR3aa: CASSFPDSAEGFTYEQYF
abundance: NA; j_gene: TRBJ2-7; d_gene: TRBD2; v_gene: TRBV7-2; CDR3nt: TGTGCCAGCAGCCAGGCCGCTAGCGGGATCAACGAGCAGTACTTC; CDR3aa: CASSQAASGINEQYF
abundance: NA; j_gene: TRBJ2-5; d_gene: TRBD1; v_gene: TRBV6-1; CDR3nt: TGTGCCAGCGGAACCGGGACAGGGGGCGCAAAGACCCAGTACTTC; CDR3aa: CASGTGTGGAKTQYF
abundance: few; j_gene: TRBJ2-7; d_gene: TRBD1; v_gene: TRBV27; CDR3nt: TGTGCCAGCAGTTATGGGGTCCGGGACAGGGCCTTGCAGCAGTACTTC; CDR3aa: CASSYGVRDRALQQYF
abundance: once; j_gene: TRBJ2-1; d_gene: TRBD2; v_gene: TRBV27; CDR3nt: TGTGCCAGCAGTTCCCCCCGGGGGCGGGGGGGTAATGAGCAGTTCTTC; CDR3aa: CASSSPRGRGGNEQFF
abundance: NA; j_gene: TRBJ2-6; d_gene: NA; v_gene: TRBV5-1; CDR3nt: TGCGCCAGCAGGGAGCTAACGGAGAGTCCCAACGTCCTGACTTTC; CDR3aa: CASRELTESPNVLTF
abundance: NA; j_gene: TRBJ2-7; d_gene: TRBD2; v_gene: TRBV6-6; CDR3nt: TGTGCCAGCACCGGAGCGGGAGGGGTCTTTGAGCAGTACTTC; CDR3aa: CASTGAGGVFEQYF
abundance: NA; j_gene: TRBJ1-3; d_gene: NA; v_gene: TRBV10-3; CDR3nt: TGTGCCATCACCGGTCAGCTGGGGACTGGAAACACCATATATTTT; CDR3aa: CAITGQLGTGNTIYF
abundance: NA; j_gene: TRBJ1-4; d_gene: TRBD1; v_gene: TRBV27; CDR3nt: TGTGCCAGCAGGCTCCGGACAGGGGGTGGAACTAATGAAAAACTGTTTTTT; CDR3aa: CASRLRTGGGTNEKLFF
abundance: NA; j_gene: TRBJ1-1; d_gene: TRBD1; v_gene: TRBV5-4; CDR3nt: TGTGCCAGCAGCGGAACAGGGGCCGGTTTGACCAACACTGAAGCTTTCTTT; CDR3aa: CASSGTGAGLTNTEAFF
abundance: NA; j_gene: TRBJ1-4; d_gene: TRBD1; v_gene: TRBV5-1; CDR3nt: TGCGCCAGCAGCGCGGGGACAGCCACTAATGAAAAACTGTTTTTT; CDR3aa: CASSAGTATNEKLFF
abundance: NA; j_gene: TRBJ2-7; d_gene: NA; v_gene: TRBV20-1; CDR3nt: TGCAGTGCTTCAAGGCTTCCCGAGCAGTACTTC; CDR3aa: CSASRLPEQYF
abundance: few; j_gene: TRBJ1-1; d_gene: NA; v_gene: TRBV9; CDR3nt: TGTGCCAGCAGCGTAGGCCCATCAGGCACTGAAGCTTTCTTT; CDR3aa: CASSVGPSGTEAFF
abundance: many; j_gene: TRBJ1-5; d_gene: NA; v_gene: TRBV30; CDR3nt: TGTGCCTCGTCTCGGGTGTCTAGCAATCAGCCCCAGCATTTT; CDR3aa: CASSRVSSNQPQHF
abundance: NA; j_gene: TRBJ1-1; d_gene: NA; v_gene: TRBV27; CDR3nt: TGTGCCAGCAGTAGGGGTTCGACACTGGGCACTGAAGCTTTCTTT; CDR3aa: CASSRGSTLGTEAFF
abundance: once; j_gene: TRBJ1-2; d_gene: TRBD1; v_gene: TRBV2; CDR3nt: TGTGCCAGCAGTGGTAGGGACAGGTATAACTATGGCTACACCTTC; CDR3aa: CASSGRDRYNYGYTF
abundance: NA; j_gene: TRBJ1-2; d_gene: NA; v_gene: TRBV18; CDR3nt: TGTGCCAGCCCACCTTCGGATACAAGGGGCTACACCTTC; CDR3aa: CASPPSDTRGYTF
abundance: many; j_gene: TRBJ2-7; d_gene: NA; v_gene: TRBV9; CDR3nt: TGTGCCAGCAGCGTAGGGTCAGGGCTCTTTGACTACGAGCAGTACTTC; CDR3aa: CASSVGSGLFDYEQYF
abundance: NA; j_gene: TRBJ1-2; d_gene: NA; v_gene: TRBV11-2; CDR3nt: TGTGCCAGCAGCTTAGATTATAGTAGGCTTTCTGGCTACACCTTC; CDR3aa: CASSLDYSRLSGYTF
abundance: once; j_gene: TRBJ1-2; d_gene: NA; v_gene: TRBV5-1; CDR3nt: TGCGCCAGCAGCTTGGTTGTAGCGGGGGCAGGTGGCTACACCTTC; CDR3aa: CASSLVVAGAGGYTF
abundance: few; j_gene: TRBJ2-7; d_gene: NA; v_gene: TRBV7-8; CDR3nt: TGTGCCAGCAGCCTCATTGGTAACGAGCAGTACTTC; CDR3aa: CASSLIGNEQYF
abundance: NA; j_gene: TRBJ2-1; d_gene: TRBD2; v_gene: TRBV7-6; CDR3nt: TGTGCCAGCAGCCCAGGACTAGCGGGAGGCCGGGGCTCCTACAATGAGCAGTTCTTC; CDR3aa: CASSPGLAGGRGSYNEQFF
abundance: NA; j_gene: TRBJ1-3; d_gene: NA; v_gene: TRBV6-5; CDR3nt: TGTGCCAGCAGTTACTCACTACAGTTGCCTGGAAACACCATATATTTT; CDR3aa: CASSYSLQLPGNTIYF
abundance: NA; j_gene: TRBJ1-6; d_gene: TRBD1; v_gene: TRBV9; CDR3nt: TGTGCCAGCGGGGACAGGGGAAATTCACCCCTCCACTTT; CDR3aa: CASGDRGNSPLHF
abundance: NA; j_gene: TRBJ2-3; d_gene: NA; v_gene: TRBV18; CDR3nt: TGTGCCAGCTCACCCCTTTTCGGGGATACGCAGTATTTT; CDR3aa: CASSPLFGDTQYF
abundance: NA; j_gene: TRBJ1-6; d_gene: TRBD1; v_gene: TRBV4-1; CDR3nt: TGCGCCAGCAGCCGTGGGACAGGGGACTATAATTCACCCCTCCACTTT; CDR3aa: CASSRGTGDYNSPLHF
abundance: NA; j_gene: TRBJ1-1; d_gene: NA; v_gene: TRBV18; CDR3nt: TGTGCCAGCTCTGGGGGTGACACTGAAGCTTTCTTT; CDR3aa: CASSGGDTEAFF
abundance: NA; j_gene: TRBJ2-3; d_gene: NA; v_gene: TRBV11-2; CDR3nt: TGTGCCAGCAGCGTACAGGGAAGGATCACAGATACGCAGTATTTT; CDR3aa: CASSVQGRITDTQYF
abundance: NA; j_gene: TRBJ1-1; d_gene: NA; v_gene: TRBV4-1; CDR3nt: TGCGCCAGCAGCCAATTACAGCTGAACACTGAAGCTTTCTTT; CDR3aa: CASSQLQLNTEAFF
abundance: NA; j_gene: TRBJ1-1; d_gene: TRBD1; v_gene: TRBV25-1; CDR3nt: TGTGCCAGCGATGGGACAGGCTGGGGGGCTGAAGCTTTCTTT; CDR3aa: CASDGTGWGAEAFF
abundance: NA; j_gene: TRBJ2-7; d_gene: TRBD1; v_gene: TRBV6-5; CDR3nt: TGTGCCAGCAGTTCGACAGGGAGCAGCGAGCAGTACTTC; CDR3aa: CASSSTGSSEQYF
abundance: NA; j_gene: TRBJ2-2; d_gene: TRBD2; v_gene: TRBV6-5; CDR3nt: TGTGCCAGCAGTTGGGGGACTAGGGACGGGGAGCTGTTTTTT; CDR3aa: CASSWGTRDGELFF
abundance: NA; j_gene: TRBJ1-2; d_gene: NA; v_gene: TRBV28; CDR3nt: TGTGCCAGCGGGATTTTCGACGGTCGTGGCTACACCTTC; CDR3aa: CASGIFDGRGYTF